This T cell receptor (beta chain) was identified in a study of blood T cells in healthy people across ages. CDR1 is LGHDT, CDR2 YNNKEL, per germline (reference sequence). J gave up 5 bases and V 5 bases, and 8 bases lay outside the gene matches. This CDR3 spans 14 amino acids. Comments on this clonotype: No antigen is known for it.

A second roughly 6 to 12 cycle PCR used barcoded and J-beta primers. TCRdb used MiXCR to reprocess the 5' RACE reads, holding one entry per CDR3 protein. The sample has hundreds of thousands of distinct CDR3 sequences; roughly 35% are singletons. Study findings and constraints: Estimates drawn from one million T cells were deemed to understate diversity.

Source material: blood. The chain recombines TRBV3-1 with TRBJ1-2; TRBD1 matches 7 bases. This TCR derives from a man between 18 and 29 years old in good health. CDR3 sequence: CASSYEGAGYGYTF. The CDR3 DNA reads TGTGCCAGCAGCTACGAGGGGGCAGGGTATGGCTACACCTTC.